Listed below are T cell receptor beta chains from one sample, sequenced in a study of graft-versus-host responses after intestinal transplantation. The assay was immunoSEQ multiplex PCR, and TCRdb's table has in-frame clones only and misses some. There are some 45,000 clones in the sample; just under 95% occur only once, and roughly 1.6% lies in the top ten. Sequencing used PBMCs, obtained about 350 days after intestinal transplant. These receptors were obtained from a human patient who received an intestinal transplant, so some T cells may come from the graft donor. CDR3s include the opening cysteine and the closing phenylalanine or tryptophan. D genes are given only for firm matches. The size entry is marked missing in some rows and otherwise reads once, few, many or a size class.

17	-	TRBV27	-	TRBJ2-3	CASSPSEGLLFTDTQYF	TGTGCCAGCAGTCCATCAGAGGGTTTGTTGTTTACAGATACGCAGTATTTT
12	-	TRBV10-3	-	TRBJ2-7	CAIGQQGYEQYF	TGTGCCATCGGACAACAGGGCTACGAGCAGTACTTC
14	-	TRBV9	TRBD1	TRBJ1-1	CASSVDRGHTEAFF	TGTGCCAGCAGCGTAGACAGGGGTCACACTGAAGCTTTCTTT
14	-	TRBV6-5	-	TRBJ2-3	CASSYSQSTDTQYF	TGTGCCAGCAGTTACTCCCAGAGCACAGATACGCAGTATTTT
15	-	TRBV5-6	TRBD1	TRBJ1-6	CASGIIPGGNSPLHF	TGTGCCAGCGGCATTATCCCAGGGGGGAATTCACCCCTCCACTTT
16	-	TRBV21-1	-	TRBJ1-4	CASSFGTGRPREKLFF	TGTGCCAGCAGCTTCGGGACAGGGAGACCAAGAGAAAAACTGTTTTTT
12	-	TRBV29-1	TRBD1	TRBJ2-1	CSGGQGRNEQFF	TGCAGCGGCGGACAGGGGAGAAATGAGCAGTTCTTC
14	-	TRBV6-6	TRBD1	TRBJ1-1	CASSSRQGYTEAFF	TGTGCCAGCAGTTCACGACAGGGTTACACTGAAGCTTTCTTT
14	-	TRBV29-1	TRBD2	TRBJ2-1	CSVRGLAGSFEQFF	TGCAGCGTGCGGGGACTAGCGGGAAGTTTTGAGCAGTTCTTC
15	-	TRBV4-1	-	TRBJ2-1	CASSPTAGTYNEQFF	TGCGCCAGCAGCCCGACAGCCGGTACCTACAATGAGCAGTTCTTC
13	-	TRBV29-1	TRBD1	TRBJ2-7	CSGITGVSYEQYF	TGCAGCGGGATCACAGGGGTCTCCTACGAGCAGTACTTC
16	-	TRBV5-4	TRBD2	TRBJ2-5	CASSLALAGRRETQYF	TGTGCCAGCAGCTTGGCACTAGCGGGGAGGAGAGAGACCCAGTACTTC
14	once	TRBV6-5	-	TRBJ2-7	CASRDQGSPYEQYF	TGTGCCAGCAGGGACCAGGGGTCGCCCTACGAGCAGTACTTC
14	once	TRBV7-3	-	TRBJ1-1	CASSEQGPNTEAFF	TGTGCCAGCAGCGAACAGGGACCGAACACTGAAGCTTTCTTT
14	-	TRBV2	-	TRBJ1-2	CASSVSLQAYGYTF	TGTGCCAGCAGTGTTTCGCTACAAGCCTATGGCTACACCTTC
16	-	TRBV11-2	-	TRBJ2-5	CASSSLGGAGKETQYF	TGTGCCAGCAGCTCCCTAGGAGGTGCTGGAAAAGAGACCCAGTACTTC
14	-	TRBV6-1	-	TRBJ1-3	CASRLRASGNTIYF	TGTGCCAGCAGGCTCCGGGCCTCAGGAAACACCATATATTTT
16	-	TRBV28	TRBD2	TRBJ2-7	CASSSPLRGSSYEQYF	TGTGCCAGCAGCTCCCCACTGCGCGGGAGTTCCTACGAGCAGTACTTC
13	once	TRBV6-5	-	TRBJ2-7	CASSAQGFGEQYF	TGTGCCAGCAGTGCTCAGGGTTTCGGTGAGCAGTACTTC
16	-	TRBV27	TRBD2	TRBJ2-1	CASSGGTSGSYNEQFF	TGTGCCAGCAGTGGGGGGACTAGCGGCTCCTACAATGAGCAGTTCTTC
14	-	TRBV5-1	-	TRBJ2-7	CASSPFEAQGEQYF	TGCGCCAGCAGCCCCTTCGAAGCGCAGGGCGAGCAGTACTTC
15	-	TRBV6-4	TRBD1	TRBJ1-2	CASSPSRDSWDGYTF	TGTGCCAGCAGTCCCTCACGGGACAGTTGGGATGGCTACACCTTC
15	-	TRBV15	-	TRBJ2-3	CATSRRYTSTDTQYF	TGTGCCACCAGCAGAAGGTATACGAGCACAGATACGCAGTATTTT
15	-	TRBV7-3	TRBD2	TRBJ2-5	CASSFSGGLKETQYF	TGTGCCAGCAGCTTCAGCGGGGGTTTAAAAGAGACCCAGTACTTC
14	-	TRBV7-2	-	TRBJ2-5	CASSSSVQGETQYF	TGTGCCAGCAGCTCTTCCGTCCAGGGAGAGACCCAGTACTTC
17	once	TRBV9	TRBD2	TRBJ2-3	CASSVADGRAGTDTQYF	TGTGCCAGCAGCGTAGCTGACGGGAGGGCCGGTACAGATACGCAGTATTTT
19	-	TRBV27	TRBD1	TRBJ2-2	CASSLEAPGQGLLAGELFF	TGTGCCAGCAGTTTGGAGGCTCCGGGACAGGGCCTTCTCGCCGGGGAGCTGTTTTTT
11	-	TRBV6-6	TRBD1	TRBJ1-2	CASSSGGGYTF	TGTGCCAGCAGCTCAGGGGGCGGCTACACCTTC
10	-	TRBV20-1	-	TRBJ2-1	CSGGTREQFF	TGCAGTGGCGGGACGCGTGAGCAGTTCTTC
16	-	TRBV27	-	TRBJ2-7	CASSLDLTDPTYEQYF	TGTGCCAGCAGTTTAGATTTGACAGACCCGACCTACGAGCAGTACTTC
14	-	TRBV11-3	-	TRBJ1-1	CASSLAVRSTEAFF	TGTGCCAGCAGCTTAGCCGTGAGGAGCACTGAAGCTTTCTTT
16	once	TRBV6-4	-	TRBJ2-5	CASSDISSRIKETQYF	TGTGCCAGCAGTGACATATCCTCCCGCATAAAAGAGACCCAGTACTTC
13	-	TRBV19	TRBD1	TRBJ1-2	CASTPGQGRGYTF	TGTGCCAGTACCCCGGGACAGGGCCGTGGCTACACCTTC
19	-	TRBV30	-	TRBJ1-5	CAWSVGVTGEAPSNQPQHF	TGTGCCTGGAGTGTTGGTGTGACAGGAGAGGCCCCTAGCAATCAGCCCCAGCATTTT
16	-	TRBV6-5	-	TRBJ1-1	CASSYSKPVGGAEAFF	TGTGCCAGCAGTTACTCGAAGCCGGTGGGTGGGGCTGAAGCTTTCTTT
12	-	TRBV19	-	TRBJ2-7	CASRAQGPEQYF	TGTGCCAGTAGGGCACAGGGCCCCGAGCAGTACTTC